Listed below are T cell receptor beta chains from one sample, sequenced in a study of T-cell reconstitution after alpha-beta-depleted transplantation in children. TCRdb re-called the PCR reads with MiXCR, one entry per CDR3 protein. Among about 980,000 distinct CDR3 sequences, 25% to 30% were seen once, and the ten largest hold roughly 27%. The source material was PBMCs, mostly from graft donor cells, sampled 360 days after TCRalphabeta/CD19-depleted stem cell transplant. The receptor set was obtained from a boy in the first two years of life who had a stem cell transplant for SCID, so the T cells may come from the graft donor. Each CDR3 is given without its conserved first and last residue.

V	J	CDR3
TRBV7-8	TRBJ2-1	ASSFAIAGGSYNEQF
TRBV5-6	TRBJ2-5	ASSFDRKETQY
TRBV7-9	TRBJ2-7	ASSLVQGRRYEQY
TRBV7-8	TRBJ2-1	ASSPLAGMYNEQF
TRBV5-4	TRBJ1-6	ASSLELGRPLH
TRBV9	TRBJ2-5	ASSVDQGAIETQY
TRBV29-1	TRBJ2-7	SVQKPGGQVTYEQY
TRBV6-5	TRBJ2-7	ASSPNLGEQY
TRBV15	TRBJ2-7	ATSRDWGDPIPYEQY
TRBV6-2/TRBV6-3	TRBJ2-7	ASSRFGLADKSYEQY
TRBV15	TRBJ2-3	ATSRGDFVVPDTQY
TRBV5-1	TRBJ1-1	ASSWGLLESTEAF
TRBV12-3/TRBV12-4	TRBJ2-7	ASSLAVRGSSYEQY
TRBV20-1	TRBJ2-7	SASRLAGGTYEQY
TRBV20-1	TRBJ1-4	SARDWTATNEKLF
TRBV27	TRBJ2-7	ASKGQVSYEQY
TRBV7-9	TRBJ1-2	ASSLSSREVRGYT
TRBV7-9	TRBJ2-1	ASSTPGLAYNEQF
TRBV7-9	TRBJ2-7	ASSLPDREHEQY
TRBV4-2	TRBJ2-1	ASSLGDRRPYNEQF
TRBV29-1	TRBJ1-1	SGRDRKMAEAF
TRBV5-1	TRBJ1-1	ASSLPGTDTEAF
TRBV7-3	TRBJ1-1	ASSLFMSTEAF
TRBV20-1	TRBJ1-5	SASQPDSNQPQH
TRBV4-3	TRBJ2-7	ASSQSSVARSDEQY
TRBV5-1	TRBJ2-2	ASSLASLAGGLRELF
TRBV10-3	TRBJ2-7	AISAGHSALYEQY
TRBV28	TRBJ2-1	ASSLEVPNEQF
TRBV7-9	TRBJ1-5	ASSLEGQLYQPQH
TRBV20-1	TRBJ2-7	SARDRTGVVDEQY
TRBV11-1	TRBJ2-2	ASSSNPTSGSYTGELF
TRBV29-1	TRBJ1-5	SVGGNQDNQPQH
TRBV20-1	TRBJ2-3	SSQIAGGLTDTQY
TRBV3-1	TRBJ2-3	ASSQGDILTDTQY
TRBV3-1	TRBJ2-5	ASSQAYLAGTQY
TRBV20-1	TRBJ1-2	SSSGAGYGYT
TRBV15	TRBJ1-5	ATSKDIYSNQPQH
TRBV2	TRBJ2-1	ASETGLVFSYNEQF
TRBV28	TRBJ2-3	ASSLLDRDTQY
TRBV9	TRBJ1-1	ASSVEGTTNTEAF
TRBV5-1	TRBJ2-3	ASSLGSNPDTQY
TRBV5-5	TRBJ2-7	ASSLWPSGPSSYEQY
TRBV7-6	TRBJ2-5	ASSFTLAGETQY
TRBV20-1	TRBJ2-7	SARRVARLYEQY
TRBV2	TRBJ2-5	ASSEARSGTQY
TRBV5-1	TRBJ2-7	ASKSVWGAYEQY
TRBV7-9	TRBJ2-5	ASSPRDWELETQY
TRBV20-1	TRBJ2-1	SARERGGGTEQF
TRBV12-3/TRBV12-4	TRBJ2-5	ASQPGFRLFDEETQY
TRBV5-1	TRBJ2-1	ASSLASGDYNEQF
TRBV5-5	TRBJ2-1	ASSLPILRQGGEQF
TRBV6-1	TRBJ1-5	ASSRGTNNQPQH
TRBV12-3/TRBV12-4	TRBJ2-1	ASSLTSHNEQF
TRBV27	TRBJ2-3	ASSRKGRVADTQY